The following is a TCR beta chain sequence with its context. The V segment lost 0 bases and the J segment 8 bases; nucleotides outside the gene matches: 10. This CDR3 has 16 amino acids. Germline V lookup: CDR1 MDHEN, CDR2 SYDVKM. The sample belongs to a study of blood T cell repertoires in COVID-19. Study-wide background: Donors in the United States, Italy and Spain gave samples during acute or convalescent COVID-19. T cells, B-cell-depleted T cells, or PBMCs provided the cDNA or gDNA that served as material.

Study processing details: Reference gene primer amplification yielded estimated nucleated cell counts. Generated by immunoSEQ multiplex PCR, the TCRdb table keeps only in-frame clones and is missing some. V and J calls plus clone size are reproduced from that table; the DNA served to infer D and trimming. This sample has 250,000 to 350,000 clones, with about 86% found just once. The rearrangement uses TRBV28 and TRBJ1-5, with 7 bases identical to TRBD1. The sample consisted of peripheral blood. The receptor was derived from a woman aged 25 to 39 who had recovered from COVID-19. CDR3 residues: CASSLWPSDRIKPQHF. CDR3 bases: TGTGCCAGCAGTTTATGGCCCTCGGACAGGATCAAGCCCCAGCATTTT.